This T cell receptor (beta chain) was retrieved from a study of T cell responses to AZD1222 COVID-19 vaccine. Assay used: immunoSEQ multiplex PCR; TCRdb lists only in-frame clones, some missing. The table includes 110,000 to 150,000 clones, over 85% detected once. Study-level points and caveats: Along spike, vaccine-associated CD4 TCRs were found throughout, with dominance at 160-218 and 743-854.

To note about this clone: Its matching antigen is unknown.

The TCR comes from an adult in good health. The sample here was peripheral blood, taken on day 0 of AZD1222 vaccination.

CDR3 sequence: CASSQVGGELFF. DNA of the CDR3: TGTGCCAGCAGTCAGGTTGGAGGGGAGCTGTTTTTT. V gene TRBV6-4 combines with J gene TRBJ2-2; no clear D gene. Germline values: CDR1 MRHNA, CDR2 SNTAGT. Trimming took off 5 bases at V and 8 bases at J, with 9 bases between the two ends. The CDR3 loop spans 12 amino acids.